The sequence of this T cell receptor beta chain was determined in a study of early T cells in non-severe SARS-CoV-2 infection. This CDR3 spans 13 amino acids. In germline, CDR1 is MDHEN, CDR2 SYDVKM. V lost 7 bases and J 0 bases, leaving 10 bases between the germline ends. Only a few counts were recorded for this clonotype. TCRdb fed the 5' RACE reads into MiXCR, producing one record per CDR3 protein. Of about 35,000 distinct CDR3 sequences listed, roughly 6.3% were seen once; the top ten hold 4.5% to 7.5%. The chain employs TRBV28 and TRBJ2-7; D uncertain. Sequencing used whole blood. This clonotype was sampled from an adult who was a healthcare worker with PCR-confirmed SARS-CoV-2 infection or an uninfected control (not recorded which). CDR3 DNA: TGTGCCAGCACCCGGACCAACTCCTACGAGCAGTACTTC. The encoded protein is CASTRTNSYEQYF.